The 27 T cell receptor beta chains presented below share a single source sample, sequenced in a study of PD-L1 blockade in urothelial cancer. Assay used: immunoSEQ multiplex PCR; TCRdb lists only in-frame clones, some missing. The top ten hold around 3.5% of the sample, which has some 71,000 clones, around 90% seen once. Sequences were derived from PBMCs, sampled around atezolizumab (anti-PD-L1) treatment. These receptors were taken from a man in his fifties or sixties with urothelial cancer.

This clone was picked up one time. V is TRBV18 and J is TRBJ2-3, with TRBD2 as a possible D gene (6 bases). Trimming cost V 3 bases and J 2 bases, with 15 bases left between them. The V gene's germline CDR1 is KGHSH and CDR2 LQKENI. This CDR3 contains 16 residues. The CDR3 nucleotides read TGTGCCAGCTCACCCCGGGACTCGTCCATCACAGATACGCAGTATTTT. Protein product: CASSPRDSSITDTQYF.

This rearrangement joins TRBV4-1 to TRBJ2-7; TRBD1 matches at 9 bases. Unmatched junction bases numbered 1, after V lost 4 bases and J lost 3 bases. Germline CDR1 reads MGHRA; CDR2 reads YSYEKL. There are 13 residues in the CDR3. For the CDR3, the DNA is TGCGCCAGCAGCCGGGGACAGGGCTACGAGCAGTACTTC. It codes for CASSRGQGYEQYF.

The CDR3 sequence: CASRNERGGLYEQYF. The DNA for the CDR3 is TGTGCCAGCAGAAACGAGCGGGGGGGCCTCTACGAGCAGTACTTC. This chain links TRBV12-1 with TRBJ2-7; the table gives TRBD2 as D, unverified against the DNA. TRBV12-1 is classified as a pseudogene. The CDR3 runs to 15 residues.

The chain recombines TRBV7-9 with TRBJ1-3, with no clear D. CDR3 size: 16 residues. Germline loops: CDR1 SEHNR, CDR2 FQNEAQ (reference sequence). Trimming cost V 2 bases and J 2 bases, with 13 bases left between them. This chain's CDR3 is CASSLTSGSAGNTIYF. The CDR3 DNA reads as TGTGCCAGCAGCTTAACAAGCGGGTCAGCTGGAAACACCATATATTTT.

The J gene is TRBJ1-2, the V gene TRBV27; possibly TRBD1 for D (6 bases). From germline, CDR1 is MNHEY and CDR2 SMNVEV (reference sequence). The V and J ends lost 2 bases and 7 bases respectively, with 14 bases between them. This CDR3 comprises 14 residues. The CDR3 bases are TGTGCCAGCAGTTTACGCCACAGGGTGGGTGGCTACACCTTC. Encoded protein: CASSLRHRVGGYTF.

The chain joins TRBV19 to TRBJ2-7; 7 positions match TRBD2. The trim removed 5 bases at V and 6 bases at J, leaving 10 bases unmatched. The CDR3 sequence is 14 residues long. Germline V gives CDR1 LNHDA, CDR2 SQIVND (reference sequence). In DNA form, the CDR3 reads TGTGCCAGTAGTCCATTGACAACGGGAGGCGAGCAGTACTTC. Amino acid sequence: CASSPLTTGGEQYF.

The chain recombines TRBV5-8 with TRBJ2-1; tentatively, D is TRBD1 (6 bases). Germline V gene lookup returns CDR1 SGHTS and CDR2 YDEGEE. The V end was cut by 4 bases, the J end by 4 bases, with 15 bases between. The CDR3 is 15 amino acids. The CDR3 spells CASSRGQLPYNEQFF. In nucleotides, the CDR3 is TGTGCCAGCAGCCGTGGACAGCTGCCTTACAATGAGCAGTTCTTC.

This clone was observed once. The chain uses TRBV5-5 and TRBJ2-7, with 8 bases aligning to TRBD2. This CDR3 is built from 15 residues. The V and J ends lost 2 bases and 2 bases, in that order; junction bases with no gene match: 6. The V gene's germline CDR1 is SGHKS and CDR2 YYEKEE (reference sequence). The chain's CDR3 is CASSFGVAGTYEQYF. In DNA, the CDR3 is TGTGCCAGCAGCTTCGGGGTAGCGGGAACCTACGAGCAGTACTTC.

As regards this clone: Because the CDR3's place on the DNA is in doubt, the DNA is left out and the CDR3 is given as listed by TCRdb. The rearrangement uses TRBV30 and TRBJ1-2; the table's D call TRBD1 went unverified against the DNA. Including both end residues, the CDR3 is 16 amino acids long. From germline, CDR1 is GTSNPN and CDR2 SVGIG (reference sequence). CDR3 residues: CAWRSRDTIATPSVGF.

The table lists this clone with a count of one. The chain recombines TRBV6-5 with TRBJ1-1, with D unresolved. This CDR3 comprises 15 residues. Per germline, CDR1 MNHEY and CDR2 SVGAGI. Trimming removed 0 bases from V and 1 base from J, with 9 bases in between. Here the CDR3 DNA reads TGTGCCAGCAGTTACTCGTCGTTACAGAACACTGAAGCTTTCTTT. Its protein product is CASSYSSLQNTEAFF.

J is TRBJ2-2 and V is TRBV5-6, with D possibly matching TRBD1 (5 bases). The CDR3 consists of 13 residues. CDR1 SGHDT and CDR2 YYEEEE come from the germline V gene. Trimming cost V 5 bases and J 6 bases, with 11 bases left between them. The CDR3 DNA is TGTGCCAGCAGTCCCAAGGGGCCCGGGGAGCTGTTTTTT. Encoded protein: CASSPKGPGELFF.

The rearrangement joins TRBV27 to TRBJ2-7; 7 bases are shared with TRBD2. The germline V gene encodes CDR1 MNHEY and CDR2 SMNVEV (reference sequence). This CDR3 has 17 residues. Trimming cost V 0 bases and J 2 bases; bases outside gene matches: 10. The CDR3 DNA follows: TGTGCCAGCAGTTTATCGGTTTCGAGCGGGGCCCCCTACGAGCAGTACTTC. Residues: CASSLSVSSGAPYEQYF.

DNA of the CDR3: TGTGCCAGCAGCTTAGGAGTGACAGCCACCTACGAGCAGTACTTC. Translated, it gives CASSLGVTATYEQYF. This chain connects TRBV7-2 to TRBJ2-7; D might be TRBD1 (5 bases). Germline CDR1 and CDR2: SGHTA and FQGNSA. Between the trimmed V and J ends, which lost 1 base and 2 bases, there was a span of 12 bases. The CDR3 length is 15 residues.

This chain joins TRBV6-5 and TRBJ1-3; weak D call: TRBD1 (6 bases). CDR1 is MNHEY, CDR2 SVGAGI, per germline. V lost 10 bases, J lost 14 bases, and 24 bases lay in between. The CDR3 extends over 13 amino acids. The CDR3 sequence is CATRGAEITPLYF. CDR3 in DNA: TGTGCCACCCGGGGGGCAGAAATTACCCCCCTATATTTT.

This clone was seen only once. The rearrangement uses TRBV6-4 and TRBJ2-1; 10 bases are a match to TRBD2. Losses at the gene ends were 4 bases for V and 4 bases for J; bases not matched to a gene: 13. Per the germline V gene, CDR1 is MRHNA and CDR2 is SNTAGT. The CDR3 is 18 residues long. CDR3 protein: CASSALAGVPRTYNEQFF. The CDR3 coding sequence is TGTGCCAGCAGTGCCCTAGCGGGGGTCCCCCGCACGTACAATGAGCAGTTCTTC.

This clone was detected only once. V is TRBV5-4 and J is TRBJ1-6; 9 nucleotides agree with TRBD1. With 4 bases clipped from V and 10 bases from J, the junction kept 9 bases outside the gene matches. CDR1 and CDR2 (germline): SGHNT, YYREEE (reference sequence). The CDR3 contains 15 residues. The CDR3, as DNA: TGTGCCAGCAGCCCATCCGGGACAGGGTACTCACCCCTCCACTTT. Translation gives CASSPSGTGYSPLHF.

J is TRBJ1-5 and V is TRBV28; 9 nucleotides align to TRBD1. The germline V gene has CDR1 MDHEN and CDR2 SYDVKM. This CDR3 has 17 amino acids. With V trimmed by 4 bases and J by 3 bases, 10 bases remained unmatched. CDR3 sequence reads: CASSSPGQGGPNQPQHF. DNA of the CDR3: TGTGCCAGCAGTTCCCCGGGACAGGGTGGGCCCAATCAGCCCCAGCATTTT.

The genes are TRBV11-3 and TRBJ2-5, with a weak D call TRBD2 (6 bases). CDR1 and CDR2 (germline): SGHNT, YENEEA. V lost 4 bases and J lost 5, with 11 bases in between. The CDR3 has 13 residues. CDR3 DNA: TGTGCCAGCAGCTGGGGCGGGGCGGAGACCCAGTACTTC. Protein: CASSWGGAETQYF.

The V call is TRBV18, the J call TRBJ1-4, with 7 bases that match TRBD1. J gave up 3 bases and V 4 bases, and 8 bases lay outside the gene matches. Germline V gives CDR1 KGHSH, CDR2 LQKENI. The CDR3 is made up of 16 amino acids. This CDR3 is CASSRRQGAANEKLFF. Here the CDR3 DNA reads TGTGCCAGCTCACGGAGACAGGGAGCGGCTAATGAAAAACTGTTTTTT.

The V call is TRBV15, the J call TRBJ1-3; weak D call: TRBD1 (5 bases). Trimming left V 0 bases short and J 4 bases short, with 10 bases between. CDR1 LNHNV and CDR2 YYDKDF come from the germline V gene (reference sequence). The CDR3 consists of 15 residues. For the CDR3, the DNA is TGTGCCACCAGCAGAGATCATGGGGCCGGAAACACCATATATTTT. This encodes CATSRDHGAGNTIYF.

The rearrangement uses TRBV6-6 and TRBJ2-7; 7 nucleotides line up with TRBD1. J lost 6 bases, V lost 5 bases, and 4 bases had no gene match. The CDR3 covers 12 residues. The germline V gene has CDR1 MNHNY and CDR2 SVGAGI (reference sequence). The DNA for the CDR3 is TGTGCCAGCAGTCAAACAGGGGTCGAGCAGTACTTC. It yields the protein CASSQTGVEQYF.

The chain combines TRBV5-4 with TRBJ1-4; possibly TRBD1 for D (5 bases). CDR1 is SGHNT and CDR2 is YYREEE in the germline V gene (reference sequence). The CDR3 is 12 amino acids. V dropped 4 bases and J dropped 8 bases, with 9 bases sitting between them. CDR3 sequence (DNA): TGTGCCAGCAGCCCCGGGGGGGAAAAACTGTTTTTT. Protein sequence: CASSPGGEKLFF.

CDR3 nucleotide sequence: TGCGCCAGCCATAGCGGGGTGAACACCGGGGAGCTGTTTTTT. It is translated as CASHSGVNTGELFF. J is TRBJ2-2 and V is TRBV5-1, with TRBD2 matching over 8 bases. The CDR3 totals 14 residues. J gave up 1 base and V 7 bases, and 3 bases lay outside the gene matches. Germline loops: CDR1 SGHRS, CDR2 YFSETQ.

This clone came up once. The rearrangement joins TRBV5-8 to TRBJ2-3; D not certain. CDR3 length: 14 amino acids. The V and J ends lost 0 bases and 4 bases respectively, with 9 bases between them. Per germline, CDR1 SGHTS and CDR2 YDEGEE. The CDR3 spells CASSLVSLPDTQYF. In nucleotides, the CDR3 is TGTGCCAGCAGCTTGGTTTCCCTCCCAGATACGCAGTATTTT.

V usage is TRBV4-2 and J usage is TRBJ2-1; D unresolved. Trimming took off 0 bases at V and 11 bases at J, with 8 bases between the two ends. In germline, CDR1 is LGHNA, CDR2 YNFKEQ. The CDR3 has 12 amino acids. The DNA of the CDR3 is TGTGCCAGCAGCCAAGATTCAGATCAGCAGTTCTTC. This encodes CASSQDSDQQFF.

J is TRBJ2-7 and V is TRBV25-1; D is possibly TRBD1 (5 bases). Germline V lookup: CDR1 MGHDK, CDR2 SYGVNS. V was shortened by 2 bases and J by 1 base, with 18 bases between the two germline ends. The CDR3 loop spans 17 amino acids. The CDR3 DNA follows: TGTGCCAGCAGTGAAAGGGGAAGGGGCCCACTTTCCTACGAGCAGTACTTC. Its translation is CASSERGRGPLSYEQYF.

For the CDR3, the DNA is TGTGCCAGCAGCCCTCGGGGGGCGGGGGAAAAACTGTTTTTT. It encodes CASSPRGAGEKLFF. The chain has TRBV5-6 and TRBJ1-4; D is possibly TRBD1 (6 bases). The CDR3 sequence is 14 residues long. Trimming shortened V by 4 bases and J by 8 bases, and 15 bases separated the two germline ends. Per germline, CDR1 SGHDT and CDR2 YYEEEE.